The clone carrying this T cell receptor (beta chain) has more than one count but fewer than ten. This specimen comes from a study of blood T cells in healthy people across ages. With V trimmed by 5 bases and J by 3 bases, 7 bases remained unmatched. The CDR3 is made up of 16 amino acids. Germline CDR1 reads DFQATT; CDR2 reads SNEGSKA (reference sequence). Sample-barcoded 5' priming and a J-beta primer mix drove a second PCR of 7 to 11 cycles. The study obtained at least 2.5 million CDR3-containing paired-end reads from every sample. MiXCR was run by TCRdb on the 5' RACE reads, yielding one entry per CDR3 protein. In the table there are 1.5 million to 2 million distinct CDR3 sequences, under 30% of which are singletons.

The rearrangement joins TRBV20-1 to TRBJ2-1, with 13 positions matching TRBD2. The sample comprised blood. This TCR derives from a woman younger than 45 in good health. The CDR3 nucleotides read TGCAGTGCTTCCTGGACTAGCGGGGGAGACTACAATGAGCAGTTCTTC. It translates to CSASWTSGGDYNEQFF.